This T cell receptor (beta chain) was recovered during a study of human T cells and chemical hapten exposure. Study-wide context: DPC at 2% was the sensitizing agent, placed on approximately 2 cm by approximately 2 cm of upper inner arm skin. Small volume differences among pooled libraries mainly caused per-sample TCR yield variation. DPC (0.01%) was patch tested on the upper back and read at 6 days. Points from the study as a whole: Relative to control repertoires, expanded TCRs gave rise to significantly more large CDR3 similarity clusters.

J was trimmed by 4 bases and V by 1 base; bases with no gene match: 4. Germline V gene data show CDR1 as MNHNY and CDR2 as SVGAGI (reference sequence). The CDR3 is 14 residues long. Time point noted: pre-sensitization, week 0. Treatment: therapeutic diphenylcyclopropenone sensitization with weekly scalp DPC. There are many counts of this clonotype. What it binds is unknown. TCRdb passed the RACE reads through MiXCR, listing each CDR3 protein once. The sample has some 330,000 distinct CDR3 sequences; over 5% are singletons. The sequencing here drew on whole blood, taken in connection with sensitization to the hapten diphenylcyclopropenone (DPC). The chain links TRBV6-6 to TRBJ2-7, with 7 bases lining up with TRBD2. This receptor was taken from a woman under 30 with alopecia areata. Some clones in this sample may be carry-over from other donors' samples. CDR3 DNA: TGTGCCAGCAGTTACTGGGGGGGGAATTACGAGCAGTACTTC. It codes for CASSYWGGNYEQYF.